This T cell receptor (beta chain) was observed in a study of CD8 T cells in Susac syndrome. Study at large: Eight or nine of the sequenced Susac syndrome patients were in remission, and 5 or 6 had active disease.

This CDR3 comprises 14 residues. Germline loops: CDR1 KGHSH, CDR2 LQKENI. The V gene lost 4 bases and the J gene lost 5 bases, with 14 bases spanning the gap. The authors reverse transcribed roughly 0.5 to 1 ug RNA with random hexamers. TCRdb reanalysed the immunoSEQ multiplex PCR reads using MiXCR and keeps one entry per CDR3 protein. The sample lists 95,000 to 150,000 distinct CDR3 sequences, just under 95% occurring once. This chain joins TRBV18 and TRBJ2-5; D is ambiguous. The clonotype originates from a human donor with Susac syndrome. What was sequenced was CD8+ T cells from PBMCs. In DNA, the CDR3 is TGTGCCAGCTCACGATTAGAGGAAGAGGAGACCCAGTACTTC. This sequence encodes CASSRLEEEETQYF. The entire variable domain, with the rest obtained from reference TRBV18 and TRBJ2-5, is as follows: NAGVMQNPRHLVRRRGQEARLRCSPMKGHSHVYWYRQLPEEGLKFMVYLQKENIIDESGMPKERFSAEFPKEGPSILRIQQVVRGDSAAYFCASSRLEEEETQYFGPGTRLLVL.